The 9 T cell receptor beta chains presented below share a single source sample, sequenced in a study of T cell repertoires in cytomegalovirus infection. No antigen has been assigned to these receptors. MiXCR, applied by TCRdb to the reads, yields one record per CDR3 protein. The sample yields 110,000 or so distinct CDR3 sequences, more than 30% seen once. The sequenced sample was CD8+ T cells from cultured PBMCs, obtained from culture after CMV antigen stimulation. These receptors all stem from a human donor in good health (CMV status not recorded). Some clones in this sample may be carry-over from other donors' samples.

The chain employs TRBV25-1 and TRBJ2-7; D possibly matches TRBD1 or TRBD2 (5 bases each). Germline CDR1 MGHDK, CDR2 SYGVNS. The CDR3 is 14 residues long. With 2 bases removed from V and 3 bases from J, the gap between germline ends came to 11 bases. The CDR3 DNA sequence: TGTGCCAGCAGTGAAAACGGGGACGGCTACGAGCAGTACTTC. Encoded protein: CASSENGDGYEQYF.

To note about this clonotype: A read error may produce the germline difference seen at one junction end. The J gene is TRBJ2-5, the V gene TRBV5-1; 11 nucleotides agree with TRBD2. Germline CDR1 SGHRS, CDR2 YFSETQ. The CDR3 totals 15 residues. CDR3 nucleotide sequence: TGCACCAGCAGCTTTAGCGGGGGGGCCATGGAGACCCAGTACTTC. It specifies CTSSFSGGAMETQYF.

This chain uses TRBV12-5 with TRBJ2-1; the D is unclear. Between the trimmed V and J ends, which lost 5 bases and 12 bases, there was a span of 11 bases. The CDR3 extends over 11 amino acids. Germline V gene sequence: CDR1 LGHNT, CDR2 FRNRAP. CDR3: CASGPAVWQFF. The CDR3 DNA reads as TGTGCTAGTGGTCCCGCGGTTTGGCAGTTCTTC.

The chain employs TRBV2 and TRBJ2-7, with 8 bases that match TRBD1. The length of the CDR3 is 14 residues. Germline CDR1 reads SNHLY; CDR2 reads FYNNEI. The J segment lost 1 base and the V segment lost 6 bases, leaving 5 bases of the junction unmatched. The CDR3 nucleotides are TGTGCCAGCAGCGGCGGGACAGGATCCTACGAGCAGTACTTC. Amino acids: CASSGGTGSYEQYF.

The rearrangement links TRBV7-2 to TRBJ1-1; maybe TRBD1 (5 bases). CDR1 and CDR2 from the germline V gene are SGHTA and FQGNSA. CDR3 size: 16 residues. Between the trimmed V and J ends, which lost 4 bases and 4 bases, there was a span of 19 bases. In nucleotides, the CDR3 is TGTGCCAGCAGCTCAAACGATGGAGGGGTGAGCACTGAAGCTTTCTTT. This codes for CASSSNDGGVSTEAFF. Full variable domain (missing parts from reference TRBV7-2 and TRBJ1-1): GAGVSQSPSNKVTEKGKDVELRCDPISGHTALYWYRQSLGQGLEFLIYFQGNSAPDKSGLPSDRFSAERTGGSVSTLTIQRTQQEDSAVYLCASSSNDGGVSTEAFFGQGTRLTVV.

The chain joins TRBV29-1 to TRBJ2-7; D is ambiguous. Germline V gene sequence: CDR1 SQVTM, CDR2 ANQGSEA. Trimming shortened V by 6 bases and J by 2 bases, and 17 bases separated the two germline ends. The CDR3 contains 14 residues. The CDR3 sequence is CSVKLLTTPYEQYF. The CDR3 coding sequence is TGCAGCGTGAAACTTCTAACCACCCCCTACGAGCAGTACTTC.

This clonotype came up a few times. The V gene is TRBV20-1, the J gene TRBJ1-6; TRBD1 matches 10 bases. J lost 8 bases, V lost 2 bases, and 9 bases had no gene match. The CDR3 loop spans 16 amino acids. The germline CDR1 and CDR2 sequences are DFQATT and SNEGSKA (reference sequence). The CDR3 DNA sequence: TGCAGTGCTAGACACCGGGACAGGGGCTGGGATTCACCCCTCCACTTT. The encoded protein is CSARHRDRGWDSPLHF.

The chain uses TRBV7-6 and TRBJ2-7, with TRBD2 matching 7 bases. This CDR3 contains 14 residues. Germline CDR1 reads SGHVS; CDR2 reads FNYEAQ. V lost 1 base and J lost 7; bases outside the gene matches: 7. CDR3 in DNA: TGTGCCAGCAGCTTAGACGGACTAGTGGGGGAGCAGTACTTC. It specifies CASSLDGLVGEQYF.

This sequence joins TRBV11-2 and TRBJ2-7, with a tentative D call TRBD1 (6 bases). Germline lookup yields CDR1 SGHAT and CDR2 FQNNGV. This CDR3 contains 11 residues. V was cut by 5 bases and J by 6 bases, with 8 bases left in between. The CDR3 sequence: CASSTGSEQYF. The DNA of the CDR3 is TGTGCCAGCAGCACAGGGTCCGAGCAGTACTTC.